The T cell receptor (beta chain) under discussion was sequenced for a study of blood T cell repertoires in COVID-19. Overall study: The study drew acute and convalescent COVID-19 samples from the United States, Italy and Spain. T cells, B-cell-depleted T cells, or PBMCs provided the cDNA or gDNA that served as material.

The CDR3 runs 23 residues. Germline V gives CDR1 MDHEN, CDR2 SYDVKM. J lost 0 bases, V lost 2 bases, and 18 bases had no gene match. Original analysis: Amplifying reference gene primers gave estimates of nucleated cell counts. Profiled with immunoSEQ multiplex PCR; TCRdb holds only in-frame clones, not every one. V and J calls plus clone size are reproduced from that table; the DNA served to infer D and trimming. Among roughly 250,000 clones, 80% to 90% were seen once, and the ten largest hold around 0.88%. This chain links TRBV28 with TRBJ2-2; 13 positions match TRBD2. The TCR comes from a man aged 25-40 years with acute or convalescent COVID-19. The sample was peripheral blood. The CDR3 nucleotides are TGTGCCAGCAGTTTAATTAGGTTGGGAGGACTAGCGGGAGCTAAAGCGAACACCGGGGAGCTGTTTTTT. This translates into CASSLIRLGGLAGAKANTGELFF.